This T cell receptor beta chain was observed in a study of blood T cells in healthy people across ages. Sample-barcoded 5' priming and a J-beta primer mix drove a second PCR of about 6 to 12 cycles. TCRdb ran MiXCR on the 5' RACE reads and lists one entry per CDR3 protein. Here the sample spans roughly 790,000 distinct CDR3 sequences, around 46% being singletons. Healthy individuals of Caucasian origin from Russia, aged roughly 6 to 95, served as donors. The CDR3 is 19 residues long. V was pared by 1 base and J by 0 bases, with 18 bases between. The germline V gene encodes CDR1 LGHNA and CDR2 YSLEER. The receptor comes from a woman between 55 and 75 years old in good health. Sequenced: blood. The chain carries TRBV4-3 and TRBJ1-4; D is unclear. In DNA, the CDR3 is TGCGCCAGCAGCCAAGTTCCCCATACGCCGGCAGCAACTAATGAAAAACTGTTTTTT. Translated, it gives CASSQVPHTPAATNEKLFF.